Listed here are 27 T cell receptor beta chains from one sample, sequenced in a study of shared clonotypes between healthy human individuals (dated by TCRdb to 2019 to 2021). The library was built by means of the immunoSEQ multiplex PCR assay. The immuneACCESS repertoire file appears here via TCRdb, limited to in-frame rearrangements. These files lack a portion of the clones; in checked studies, under half of the deficit traces to unresolved V genes, and the cause of the others is not known. Here the sample has roughly 1.4 million clones; 98% occur a single time. The top ten clonotypes cover about 0.35% of the sample. The sample was naive CD4+ T cells sorted from blood. The cell subset or site tag for this specimen amounts to: CD45RA+ positively selected. These receptors were taken from a man aged 25 to 45 in good health.

CDR3 coding DNA: TGTGCCAGTAAAGAATTAGGGACTAGCGGGTACAATGAGCAGTTCTTC. Protein: CASKELGTSGYNEQFF. The V call is TRBV19, the J call TRBJ2-1; 12 bases fit TRBD2. This CDR3 is 16 amino acids long. V lost 7 bases to trimming and J lost 4 bases; unmatched junction nucleotides: 8. Germline V gene lookup returns CDR1 LNHDA and CDR2 SQIVND (reference sequence).

J is TRBJ2-1 and V is TRBV10-3, with a tentative D call TRBD2 (6 bases). The CDR3 contains 13 residues. Trimming removed 4 bases from V and 5 bases from J, with 9 bases in between. Germline CDR1 and CDR2: ENHRY and SYGVKD. The CDR3 bases are TGTGCCATCAGTGGGGGACTTAACAATGAGCAGTTCTTC. It encodes CAISGGLNNEQFF.

The chain is built from TRBV5-1 and TRBJ2-7; 13 nucleotides align to TRBD2. Germline values: CDR1 SGHRS, CDR2 YFSETQ. The junction had 5 bases not matched to a gene; V was cut back by 3 bases and J by 2 bases. CDR3 size: 16 residues. The CDR3, as DNA: TGCGCCAGCAGCTCGACCGGGACTAGCGGGACCTACGAGCAGTACTTC. Translation: CASSSTGTSGTYEQYF.

The V call is TRBV29-1, the J call TRBJ2-1; D may be TRBD1 (6 bases). The CDR3 extends over 15 amino acids. Germline lookup yields CDR1 SQVTM and CDR2 ANQGSEA. V was trimmed by 3 bases and J by 8 bases, leaving 20 bases between them. The CDR3 bases are TGCAGCGTTGATGTGCAGGGGCCACCCGGCCATGAGCAGTTCTTC. It yields the protein CSVDVQGPPGHEQFF.

On this clone: The sample holds other DNA sequences that translate to the same CDR3. The chain carries TRBV11-3 and TRBJ2-7; the match to TRBD1 covers 9 bases. The germline CDR1 and CDR2 sequences are SGHNT and YENEEA. V lost 4 bases to trimming and J lost 3 bases; unmatched junction nucleotides: 1. The CDR3 totals 13 residues. The CDR3 is CASSSGQGYEQYF. CDR3 DNA: TGTGCCAGCAGCTCGGGACAGGGCTACGAGCAGTACTTC.

The chain employs TRBV18 and TRBJ2-1, with TRBD2 identical over 9 bases. The CDR3 is 14 amino acids. The V and J ends lost 3 bases and 8 bases, in that order; junction bases with no gene match: 5. Germline-derived CDR1 and CDR2 are KGHSH and LQKENI. The CDR3 sequence: CASSPGTSRDEQFF. The DNA of the CDR3 is TGTGCCAGCTCACCCGGGACTAGCAGGGATGAGCAGTTCTTC. The variable domain in full, completed from reference TRBV18 and TRBJ2-1, reads NAGVMQNPRHLVRRRGQEARLRCSPMKGHSHVYWYRQLPEEGLKFMVYLQKENIIDESGMPKERFSAEFPKEGPSILRIQQVVRGDSAAYFCASSPGTSRDEQFFGPGTRLTVL.

The rearrangement uses TRBV10-1 and TRBJ2-1, with D possibly matching TRBD2 (6 bases). Trimming took off 4 bases at V and 0 bases at J, with 13 bases between the two ends. The CDR3 is made up of 16 amino acids. Per germline, CDR1 WNHNN and CDR2 SYGVQD (reference sequence). CDR3 in amino acids: CASSVRGPSSYNEQFF. As DNA, the CDR3 is TGCGCCAGCAGTGTGCGGGGACCGAGCTCCTACAATGAGCAGTTCTTC.

The count of this clone is one. The genes are TRBV7-6 and TRBJ2-7; TRBD1 matches 8 bases. The V and J ends lost 2 bases and 6 bases, in that order; junction bases with no gene match: 12. CDR3 length: 16 amino acids. Germline V CDR1 and CDR2: SGHVS, FNYEAQ. The CDR3 spells CASSLSLGTGGVEQYF. CDR3 coding DNA: TGTGCCAGCAGCTTATCCCTCGGAACAGGGGGTGTCGAGCAGTACTTC.

The chain has TRBV29-1 and TRBJ2-5; the D gene could be TRBD1 or TRBD2 (7 bases each). The CDR3 contains 12 residues. Germline V gene lookup returns CDR1 SQVTM and CDR2 ANQGSEA. With 6 bases removed from V and 5 bases from J, the gap between germline ends came to 13 bases. CDR3 loop: CSVGTAGETQYF. CDR3 nucleotides: TGCAGCGTGGGGACAGCGGGGGAGACCCAGTACTTC.

This rearrangement joins TRBV11-2 to TRBJ1-1; D possibly corresponds to TRBD1 (6 bases). Per germline, CDR1 SGHAT and CDR2 FQNNGV. The CDR3 is 14 residues long. V was pared by 1 base and J by 1 base, with 7 bases between. DNA of the CDR3: TGTGCCAGCAGCTTAGGAGGGGGGAACACTGAAGCTTTCTTT. Amino acids: CASSLGGGNTEAFF.

This chain links TRBV28 with TRBJ1-2, with a possible D match to TRBD1 (5 bases). This CDR3 has 17 residues. Germline CDR1 reads MDHEN; CDR2 reads SYDVKM. With 6 bases removed from V and 6 bases from J, the gap between germline ends came to 26 bases. This CDR3 reads CASRHNPQGGKLNGYTF. CDR3 DNA sequence: TGTGCCAGCAGACATAATCCTCAGGGTGGGAAACTTAATGGCTACACCTTC.

The chain is built from TRBV10-1 and TRBJ1-1, with D uncertain. Trimming shortened V by 3 bases and J by 4 bases, and 9 bases separated the two germline ends. This CDR3 is built from 13 residues. In germline, CDR1 is WNHNN, CDR2 SYGVQD (reference sequence). CDR3 nucleotide sequence: TGCGCCAGCAGTGAAAGCGGCGGCACTGAAGCTTTCTTT. This translates into CASSESGGTEAFF.

The gene calls are TRBV11-3 and TRBJ1-5; D unresolved. V gave up 0 bases and J gave up 2 bases, with 14 bases separating them. The CDR3 contains 17 residues. Germline CDR1 reads SGHNT; CDR2 reads YENEEA. CDR3 protein: CASSLDPARDGNQPQHF. CDR3 bases: TGTGCCAGCAGCTTAGATCCCGCCCGGGATGGCAATCAGCCCCAGCATTTT. Based on the CDR3 plus reference TRBV11-3 and TRBJ1-5, the full variable domain is EAGVVQSPRYKIIEKKQPVAFWCNPISGHNTLYWYLQNLGQGPELLIRYENEEAVDDSQLPKDRFSAERLKGVDSTLKIQPAELGDSAVYLCASSLDPARDGNQPQHFGDGTRLSIL.

A single count supports this clone. The chain couples TRBV5-1 to TRBJ2-2; TRBD2 agrees at 10 bases. V trimming: 4 bases; J trimming: 5 bases; junction bases outside the gene matches: 2. This CDR3 has 14 amino acids. The germline V gene has CDR1 SGHRS and CDR2 YFSETQ. CDR3: CASSRTSGTGELFF. The CDR3 DNA is TGCGCCAGCAGCCGGACTAGCGGTACCGGGGAGCTGTTTTTT.

The chain is built from TRBV15 and TRBJ1-1; no clear D. V dropped 5 bases and J dropped 2 bases, with 12 bases sitting between them. Germline V CDR1 and CDR2: LNHNV, YYDKDF (reference sequence). This CDR3 comprises 14 residues. The CDR3 DNA sequence: TGTGCCACCAGCGATTACGGGAGAAACACTGAAGCTTTCTTT. This gives the protein CATSDYGRNTEAFF.

The chain recombines TRBV29-1 with TRBJ2-5; D not certain. The end of the DNA fits TRBJ2-7 better, so the J call may be wrong. The CDR3 length is 14 residues. CDR1 and CDR2 (germline): SQVTM, ANQGSEA. CDR3 coding DNA: TGCAGCGTCCTGGGCCGCGGAACCCCCTACGAGCAGTACTTC. Protein sequence: CSVLGRGTPYEQYF.

V and J are TRBV19 and TRBJ2-2; D uncertain. V dropped 7 bases and J dropped 5 bases, with 14 bases sitting between them. This CDR3 comprises 14 residues. The germline V gene encodes CDR1 LNHDA and CDR2 SQIVND (reference sequence). The CDR3 loop reads CASTMQLITGELFF. CDR3 bases: TGTGCCAGTACCATGCAGTTAATAACCGGGGAGCTGTTTTTT.

V usage is TRBV9 and J usage is TRBJ2-7, with TRBD2 matching over 12 bases. CDR1 and CDR2 from the germline V gene are SGDLS and YYNGEE. The CDR3 consists of 16 residues. The J segment lost 5 bases and the V segment lost 2 bases, leaving 8 bases of the junction unmatched. The CDR3 bases are TGTGCCAGCAGCGTCGCGACTAGCGGGAGATTTCACGAGCAGTACTTC. It translates to CASSVATSGRFHEQYF.

The V call is TRBV2, the J call TRBJ1-5; possibly TRBD1 for D (6 bases). This CDR3 contains 16 residues. V was trimmed by 1 base and J by 4 bases, leaving 14 bases between them. Per germline, CDR1 SNHLY and CDR2 FYNNEI. The CDR3 loop is CASSEGLGAANQPQHF. CDR3 DNA sequence: TGTGCCAGCAGTGAAGGGTTGGGGGCTGCGAATCAGCCCCAGCATTTT.

J is TRBJ2-5 and V is TRBV7-9; 8 bases align to TRBD2. CDR3 length: 15 amino acids. Looked up from germline, CDR1 is SEHNR and CDR2 is FQNEAQ (reference sequence). With 4 bases clipped from V and 2 bases from J, the junction kept 6 bases outside the gene matches. DNA for the CDR3: TGTGCCAGCAGCTCCTATCGGGGGGGACAAGAGACCCAGTACTTC. Translation: CASSSYRGGQETQYF.

The genes are TRBV5-1 and TRBJ1-1, with D perhaps matching TRBD1 (5 bases). The CDR3 length is 14 residues. Trimming cost V 1 base and J 2 bases, with 9 bases left between them. From germline, CDR1 is SGHRS and CDR2 YFSETQ. CDR3 bases: TGCGCCAGCAGCTTGAGAAGGGGAAACACTGAAGCTTTCTTT. This codes for CASSLRRGNTEAFF.

This clone was seen a single time. This chain joins TRBV28 and TRBJ2-5; 7 bases align to TRBD2. V lost 7 bases and J lost 3; bases outside the gene matches: 8. The CDR3 sequence is 14 residues long. Germline V CDR1 and CDR2: MDHEN, SYDVKM. In nucleotides, the CDR3 is TGTGCCAGCACCCCCAGCGGGGAGGAAGAGACCCAGTACTTC. Protein product: CASTPSGEEETQYF.

V and J are TRBV28 and TRBJ2-3; D is ambiguous. Germline V lookup: CDR1 MDHEN, CDR2 SYDVKM. The CDR3 is 12 residues long. The V and J ends lost 8 bases and 0 bases respectively, with 6 bases between them. CDR3: CASGVSTDTQYF. The CDR3, as DNA: TGTGCCAGCGGGGTGAGCACAGATACGCAGTATTTT.

The V gene is TRBV10-3, the J gene TRBJ2-7; a possible D gene is TRBD1 (6 bases). Trimming removed 4 bases from V and 3 bases from J, with 10 bases in between. The CDR3 totals 13 residues. The germline V gene has CDR1 ENHRY and CDR2 SYGVKD. CDR3 sequence (DNA): TGTGCCATCAGTGCCGGACAGATCTACGAGCAGTACTTC. Translation gives CAISAGQIYEQYF.

The chain carries TRBV7-2 and TRBJ2-7; TRBD2 matches at 13 bases. The V gene's germline CDR1 is SGHTA and CDR2 FQGNSA. V was clipped by 3 bases and J by 2 bases; unmatched bases: 10. The CDR3 is 18 amino acids. The DNA for the CDR3 is TGTGCCAGCAGCTTCCGACAGGCTGGACTAGCGGGGGCCTACGAGCAGTACTTC. This gives the protein CASSFRQAGLAGAYEQYF.

This chain joins TRBV28 and TRBJ2-2, with 8 bases fitting TRBD2. V trimming: 3 bases; J trimming: 4 bases; junction bases outside the gene matches: 7. The length of the CDR3 is 16 residues. CDR1 is MDHEN, CDR2 SYDVKM, per germline. The CDR3 coding sequence is TGTGCCAGCAGTTTGGCAGCGGGAGTAGGCACCGGGGAGCTGTTTTTT. This gives the protein CASSLAAGVGTGELFF.

A note on this clone: Other nucleotide sequences in the sample specify the same CDR3. This chain uses TRBV20-1 with TRBJ1-5; D is ambiguous. CDR1 is DFQATT, CDR2 SNEGSKA, per germline (reference sequence). The CDR3 has 9 amino acids. This CDR3 is CSAGQPQHF. The CDR3 DNA is TGCAGCGCGGGACAGCCCCAGCATTTT.